This T cell receptor (beta chain) emerged from a study of identifying expanded T cells in peripheral blood (dated by TCRdb to the late 2010s). About the study as a whole: Technical replicates were generated by sequencing separate aliquots of the same genomic DNA pool, and four replicates were compared pairwise. General conclusions and limits of the study: Both the number of clones called differentially abundant and the false-positive rate were significantly reduced by the beta-binomial model across all healthy-donor time intervals. The binomial model flagged 0.95 to 1.5 differentially abundant clones between technical replicates but about 16.4 over roughly two weeks and roughly 19 over four weeks. Across all healthy donors, variance in clone template counts between approximately two-week samples was found to increase significantly with total template count. The authors expected biological variance in healthy repertoires might increase further over much longer intervals such as months to years.

The CDR3 spans 13 residues, from the cysteine through the phenylalanine. The entry retains the CDR3 DNA only, 39 bases that are in frame from base 1. CDR1 and CDR2, per the germline V gene, are LGHNT and FRNRAP. V is shortened by 8 bases, J by 3 bases, and the region joining them spans 13 bases. The immunoSEQ Assay, which uses bias-controlled multiplex PCR amplification of genomic DNA, was used to profile TCRbeta CDR3 regions. Per the authors' processing: To quantify the absolute abundance of each unique TCRbeta CDR3 region, the sequences were collapsed and filtered. Differential abundance was tested with two models: a binomial (Fisher-equivalent) model and a beta-binomial model that adds time-dependent variance fitted from healthy donors. Clones with fewer than 5 combined templates were removed, and a clone was called differentially abundant if the clone's Benjamini-Hochberg FDR was below 0.01. Using the form v = (b*log(k)+a)^2, the beta-binomial variance was modeled as a function of the total template count across the two samples. TCRdb took this table from immuneACCESS and kept in-frame rearrangements with V and J called. Such tables lack part of the clones; where checked against another copy, unresolved V genes explain under half of the gap, and the rest is unexplained. V and J calls and clone size follow that table, whereas D and trimming were derived from the DNA. Across this sample there are 75,000 to 90,000 clones, with 70% to 90% seen only once. The ten largest account for about 7% of the sample.

A word on this clone: Its antigen remains unidentified. Base qualities are not provided; no much larger clone lies one nucleotide away.

No immune events, such as infections, were documented for the healthy donors during the collection period. Healthy-donor blood repertoires served as a training cohort to calibrate time-dependent variance in a beta-binomial model of T-cell clone differential abundance. There were some ten healthy donors in the training cohort, of whom 3 were female and 7 were male. On average the donors were about 45 years old, and their ages spanned about 25 to 64 years. Whole blood was collected from each healthy donor at three time points spaced about 14 days apart and obtained from a commercial supplier. For immunosequencing, genomic DNA was extracted from unsorted whole blood.

Input material: blood. The sequence came from a person between 18 and 75 years old in good health. The chain employs TRBV12-5 and TRBJ1-1, with no confident D gene call. DNA sequence: TGTGCTAGTAGGGTCGGGAGGTACACTGAAGCTTTCTTT. It codes for CASRVGRYTEAFF.